Below are 29 T cell receptor beta chains sequenced from a single sample in a study of response to subunit inactivated influenza vaccine. TCRdb processed the RT-PCR reads anew with MiXCR; each CDR3 protein has one entry. The sample shows about 570,000 distinct CDR3 sequences, about 11% of them seen only once. The sample also formed part of further work on T cells expressing NK-cell markers. That paper adds: A 5'RACE template switching approach incorporating UMIs was used to make TCR beta cDNA.

Sample: PBMCs from blood, taken on the day of vaccination. These receptors came from a man between 45 and 60 years old who received an inactivated influenza vaccine.

This clonotype has ten or more counts. This chain links TRBV27 with TRBJ2-1; the D call may be TRBD1 or TRBD2 (5 bases each). Germline V gene lookup returns CDR1 MNHEY and CDR2 SMNVEV (reference sequence). The CDR3 extends over 15 amino acids. V was clipped by 6 bases and J by 5 bases, with 17 bases between them. As DNA, the CDR3 is TGTGCCAGCAGCTGGGGTGGGGGTTCGAACAATGAGCAGTTCTTC. This codes for CASSWGGGSNNEQFF.

V is TRBV12-3 or TRBV12-4 and J is TRBJ2-3; 11 nucleotides align to TRBD2. V dropped 5 bases and J dropped 11; count of bases not matched to a gene: 18. This CDR3 contains 17 residues. CDR3 protein: CASSRTSGGGGALKQYF. CDR3 DNA sequence: TGTGCCAGCAGTCGCACTAGCGGGGGCGGGGGCGCCCTTAAGCAGTATTTT.

This clonotype occurred many times. CDR3 sequence: CASSWGPDRAMNEQFF. CDR3 DNA: TGTGCCAGCAGCTGGGGCCCGGACAGGGCGATGAATGAGCAGTTCTTC. The chain is built from TRBV5-5 and TRBJ2-1; TRBD1 agrees at 8 bases. The CDR3 sequence is 16 residues long. The germline gives CDR1 SGHKS, CDR2 YYEKEE (reference sequence). Germline trimming cut 3 bases from V and 7 bases from J; bases unmatched to any gene: 12.

This chain uses TRBV29-1 with TRBJ2-1; 7 bases match TRBD2. The trim removed 1 base at V and 2 bases at J, leaving 5 bases unmatched. The CDR3 extends over 15 amino acids. CDR1 and CDR2 from the germline V gene are SQVTM and ANQGSEA. CDR3 amino acids: CSVEAGEGAYNEQFF. In DNA form, the CDR3 reads TGCAGCGTTGAAGCCGGGGAGGGCGCCTACAATGAGCAGTTCTTC.

This clonotype was observed a few times. The J gene is TRBJ2-3, the V gene TRBV6-2 or TRBV6-3, with 10 positions matching TRBD2. This CDR3 contains 16 residues. Germline-derived CDR1 and CDR2 are MNHEY and SVGEGT. J lost 1 base, V lost 7 bases, and 8 bases had no gene match. CDR3 residues: CASKASGSDGTDTQYF. The CDR3, as DNA: TGTGCCAGCAAGGCTAGCGGGAGCGACGGCACAGATACGCAGTATTTT.

This clonotype was observed a handful of times. The gene calls are TRBV29-1 and TRBJ2-1; 8 nucleotides align to TRBD1. The CDR3 is 15 residues long. J gave up 7 bases and V 7 bases, and 15 bases lay outside the gene matches. CDR1 SQVTM and CDR2 ANQGSEA come from the germline V gene. The CDR3 DNA sequence: TGCAGCGCCGCCGGGGGACAGGTGTCTGTGAATGAGCAGTTCTTC. Translating it yields CSAAGGQVSVNEQFF.

This clonotype has a handful of counts. This sequence joins TRBV3-1 and TRBJ2-7; TRBD2 matches 7 bases. With 5 bases clipped from V and 2 bases from J, the junction kept 9 bases outside the gene matches. The CDR3 length is 15 residues. CDR1 LGHDT and CDR2 YNNKEL come from the germline V gene (reference sequence). In DNA, the CDR3 is TGTGCCAGCAGCTTAAAGCGGGGATCCCCCTACGAGCAGTACTTC. Protein product: CASSLKRGSPYEQYF.

V gene TRBV7-8 combines with J gene TRBJ2-7; no reliable D call. Trimming removed 5 bases from V and 6 bases from J, with 17 bases in between. Germline CDR1 SGHVS, CDR2 FQNEAQ. This CDR3 comprises 14 residues. The CDR3 coding sequence is TGTGCCAGCAGCGTACTCGAGTATACGGCCGAGCAGTACTTC. Translated, it gives CASSVLEYTAEQYF.

Only a few counts were recorded for this clonotype. The gene calls are TRBV5-1 and TRBJ2-7; D call uncertain. Germline V gene data show CDR1 as SGHRS and CDR2 as YFSETQ. With 0 bases removed from V and 5 bases from J, the gap between germline ends came to 12 bases. This CDR3 is 14 amino acids long. The CDR3 loop reads CASSLAIQTNEQYF. In nucleotides, the CDR3 is TGCGCCAGCAGCTTGGCCATCCAGACGAACGAGCAGTACTTC. Based on the CDR3 plus reference TRBV5-1 and TRBJ2-7, the full variable domain is KAGVTQTPRYLIKTRGQQVTLSCSPISGHRSVSWYQQTPGQGLQFLFEYFSETQRNKGNFPGRFSGRQFSNSRSEMNVSTLELGDSALYLCASSLAIQTNEQYFGPGTRLTVT.

The rearrangement joins TRBV12-3 or TRBV12-4 to TRBJ2-5, with D perhaps given as TRBD1 or TRBD2 (5 bases each). The CDR3 is 14 residues long. Trimming cost V 3 bases and J 1 base, with 9 bases left between them. CDR3 residues: CASSLGRFQETQYF. CDR3 nucleotide sequence: TGTGCCAGCAGTTTGGGACGGTTCCAAGAGACCCAGTACTTC.

This chain links TRBV28 with TRBJ2-5, with 7 bases aligning to TRBD2. Germline V gene lookup returns CDR1 MDHEN and CDR2 SYDVKM. V dropped 9 bases and J dropped 2; count of bases not matched to a gene: 15. The CDR3 covers 16 residues. The CDR3 coding sequence is TGTGCCAGGGGCCCCGGGCTAGCGGACTATCAAGAGACCCAGTACTTC. This codes for CARGPGLADYQETQYF.

This clonotype was counted at least ten times. The chain is built from TRBV4-1 and TRBJ2-2; TRBD1 might be the D (6 bases). The CDR3 runs 15 residues. V was clipped by 5 bases and J by 5 bases, with 15 bases between them. Germline V gene sequence: CDR1 MGHRA, CDR2 YSYEKL. CDR3 sequence: CASSARAGATGELFF. The CDR3 DNA reads as TGCGCCAGCAGCGCTCGGGCAGGGGCGACCGGGGAGCTGTTTTTT.

This clonotype has a handful of counts. The J gene is TRBJ2-7, the V gene TRBV6-2 or TRBV6-3; 7 nucleotides line up with TRBD1. Per the germline V gene, CDR1 is MNHEY and CDR2 is SVGEGT. Losses at the gene ends were 0 bases for V and 7 bases for J; bases not matched to a gene: 12. The CDR3 spans 16 residues. The CDR3 region has the DNA TGTGCCAGCAGTTACTCGACCGGGACAGCTTCTCGGGAGCAGTACTTC. Its translation is CASSYSTGTASREQYF.

This clonotype was seen a handful of times. V is TRBV7-2 and J is TRBJ1-1; D gene unclear. Between the trimmed V and J ends, which lost 0 bases and 5 bases, there was a span of 10 bases. Germline CDR1 reads SGHTA; CDR2 reads FQGNSA. The CDR3 has 14 residues. The CDR3 loop is CASSLAHRVTEAFF. CDR3 nucleotides: TGTGCCAGCAGCTTAGCGCATCGGGTTACTGAAGCTTTCTTT.

V and J are TRBV5-4 and TRBJ1-2, with 7 nucleotides matching TRBD1. The CDR3 consists of 15 residues. Per the germline V gene, CDR1 is SGHNT and CDR2 is YYREEE (reference sequence). The trim removed 2 bases at V and 2 bases at J, leaving 6 bases unmatched. CDR3 bases: TGTGCCAGCAGCTTTCTCAGGGGGGAGAACTATGGCTACACCTTC. Protein product: CASSFLRGENYGYTF.

The V call is TRBV7-9, the J call TRBJ2-5; 7 bases line up with TRBD2. The V gene end was trimmed by 5 bases and the J gene end by 3 bases; junction bases not matched to a gene: 9. The CDR3 is made up of 15 amino acids. CDR1 and CDR2 from the germline V gene are SEHNR and FQNEAQ (reference sequence). The CDR3 loop reads CASSPPRGGEETQYF. The CDR3 bases are TGTGCCAGCAGCCCTCCCCGCGGGGGAGAAGAGACCCAGTACTTC.

The chain uses TRBV20-1 and TRBJ2-7, with D unresolved. In germline, CDR1 is DFQATT, CDR2 SNEGSKA (reference sequence). The length of the CDR3 is 12 residues. This CDR3 reads CAMTQSSYEQYF. CDR3 DNA: TGCGCTATGACACAAAGCTCCTACGAGCAGTACTTC.

This clonotype was seen only a few times. The chain joins TRBV7-8 to TRBJ2-2, with TRBD1 matching 7 bases. Germline lookup yields CDR1 SGHVS and CDR2 FQNEAQ. Losses at the gene ends were 5 bases for V and 3 bases for J; bases not matched to a gene: 9. The CDR3 is 16 amino acids. CDR3 nucleotides: TGTGCCAGCAGCCCACTCGGGACAGCTTACACCGGGGAGCTGTTTTTT. It encodes CASSPLGTAYTGELFF.

This clonotype was seen a handful of times. As DNA, the CDR3 is TGCGCCAGCAGCCCGACCGGACAGGGGATGCCACGAAACACCATATATTTT. This encodes CASSPTGQGMPRNTIYF. The rearrangement uses TRBV5-1 and TRBJ1-3, with TRBD1 matching over 9 bases. Germline V gene data show CDR1 as SGHRS and CDR2 as YFSETQ. The CDR3 runs to 17 residues. Losses at the gene ends were 4 bases for V and 5 bases for J; bases not matched to a gene: 13.

This chain uses TRBV11-2 with TRBJ2-3, with TRBD1 as a possible D gene (6 bases). CDR3 size: 16 residues. The germline CDR1 and CDR2 sequences are SGHAT and FQNNGV. V lost 1 base and J 7 bases, leaving 18 bases between the germline ends. CDR3 in amino acids: CASSLGVRGAVHTQYF. CDR3 nucleotides: TGTGCCAGCAGCTTAGGCGTCAGGGGTGCAGTACATACGCAGTATTTT.

This chain joins TRBV6-1 and TRBJ2-1, with a weak D call TRBD2 (6 bases). The germline CDR1 and CDR2 sequences are MNHNS and SASEGT. The length of the CDR3 is 17 residues. V was clipped by 5 bases and J by 6 bases, with 23 bases between them. The CDR3: CASSRTLFLSSANEQFF. In DNA, the CDR3 is TGTGCCAGCAGTCGCACCTTATTTCTATCTAGCGCCAATGAGCAGTTCTTC.

This clonotype came up a few times. The chain combines TRBV20-1 with TRBJ2-1, with D perhaps TRBD2 (5 bases). This CDR3 spans 13 amino acids. Germline V gene data show CDR1 as DFQATT and CDR2 as SNEGSKA (reference sequence). The V gene lost 3 bases and the J gene lost 3 bases, with 9 bases spanning the gap. The CDR3 loop reads CSASRAGYNEQFF. CDR3 DNA sequence: TGCAGTGCTAGTCGTGCGGGCTACAATGAGCAGTTCTTC.

V gene TRBV11-2 combines with J gene TRBJ2-3; D is undetermined. In germline, CDR1 is SGHAT, CDR2 FQNNGV. The CDR3 runs 15 residues. V was cut by 2 bases and J by 0 bases, with 9 bases left in between. In DNA form, the CDR3 reads TGTGCCAGCAGCTTAAGGTCACATAGCACAGATACGCAGTATTTT. Its protein is CASSLRSHSTDTQYF.

This clonotype was detected only a few times. This chain uses TRBV20-1 with TRBJ2-1; D perhaps matches TRBD1 (5 bases). V shed 7 bases and J shed 4 bases, with 14 bases lying between them. CDR3 size: 13 residues. Germline V CDR1 and CDR2: DFQATT, SNEGSKA (reference sequence). The DNA for the CDR3 is TGCAGTGTCCCAGGGATAGGGTACAATGAGCAGTTCTTC. Protein: CSVPGIGYNEQFF.

The chain carries TRBV7-8 and TRBJ2-5; 9 bases line up with TRBD2. Germline loops: CDR1 SGHVS, CDR2 FQNEAQ. With 2 bases clipped from V and 3 bases from J, the junction kept 4 bases outside the gene matches. This CDR3 contains 15 residues. In DNA, the CDR3 is TGTGCCAGCAGCTTATCAGCGGGGGGAGAAGAGACCCAGTACTTC. This sequence encodes CASSLSAGGEETQYF.

The rearrangement joins TRBV7-2 to TRBJ2-4; weak D call: TRBD1 (6 bases). The germline gives CDR1 SGHTA, CDR2 FQGNSA. The length of the CDR3 is 14 residues. The germline V and J ends were trimmed by 5 bases and 2 bases, with 10 bases remaining between them. The chain's CDR3 is CASSVGQTKNIQYF. In nucleotides, the CDR3 is TGTGCCAGCAGCGTAGGACAGACCAAAAACATTCAGTACTTC.

The sample holds a few counts of this clonotype. The V call is TRBV18, the J call TRBJ1-1, with TRBD1 as a possible D gene (6 bases). This CDR3 comprises 14 residues. V was shortened by 3 bases and J by 4 bases, with 12 bases between the two germline ends. Germline assignment: CDR1 KGHSH and CDR2 LQKENI. For the CDR3, the DNA is TGTGCCAGCTCACCCTCAGGGGCGGTCACTGAAGCTTTCTTT. This encodes CASSPSGAVTEAFF.

This clonotype was observed a few times. The chain is built from TRBV20-1 and TRBJ1-5; 8 nucleotides line up with TRBD1. Trimming cost V 1 base and J 1 base; bases outside gene matches: 3. The germline V gene encodes CDR1 DFQATT and CDR2 SNEGSKA (reference sequence). The CDR3 covers 15 residues. The CDR3 region is CSARAGGSSNQPQHF. The CDR3, as DNA: TGCAGTGCTAGAGCAGGGGGCTCGAGCAATCAGCCCCAGCATTTT.

The V gene is TRBV6-2 or TRBV6-3, the J gene TRBJ2-2; TRBD1 might be the D (6 bases). The germline V gene has CDR1 MNHEY and CDR2 SVGEGT. The V end was cut by 5 bases, the J end by 0 bases, with 13 bases between. The length of the CDR3 is 16 residues. CDR3 coding DNA: TGTGCCAGCAGTCAAGTGGGGACAACGAACACCGGGGAGCTGTTTTTT. Its protein product is CASSQVGTTNTGELFF.